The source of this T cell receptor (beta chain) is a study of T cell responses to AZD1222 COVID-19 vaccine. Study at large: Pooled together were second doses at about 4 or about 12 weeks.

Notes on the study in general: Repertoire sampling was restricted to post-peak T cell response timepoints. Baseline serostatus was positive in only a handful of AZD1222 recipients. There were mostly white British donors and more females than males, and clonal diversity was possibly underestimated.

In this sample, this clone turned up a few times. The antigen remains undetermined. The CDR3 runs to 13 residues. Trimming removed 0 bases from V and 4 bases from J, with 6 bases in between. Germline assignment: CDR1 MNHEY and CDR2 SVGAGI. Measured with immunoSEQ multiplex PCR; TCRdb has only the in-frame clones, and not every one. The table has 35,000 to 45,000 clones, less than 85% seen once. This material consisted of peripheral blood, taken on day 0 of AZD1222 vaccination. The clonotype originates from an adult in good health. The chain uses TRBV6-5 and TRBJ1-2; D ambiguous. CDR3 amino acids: CASSYSNSYGYTF. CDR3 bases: TGTGCCAGCAGTTACTCGAATTCCTATGGCTACACCTTC.